The TCR beta chain described here comes from a study of regulatory T cells in long-lasting Graves disease. The study, taken as a whole, reports: Persistent Graves' patients possessed reduced TCR diversity relative to recently diagnosed ones. New patients shared roughly 1,000 public clonotypes, fewer than the roughly 2,700 shared by persistent patients.

This clonotype was seen a few times. The antigen remains unidentified. The time point: newly diagnosed GD, antithyroid drugs for less than 3 months. The TCR library used RNA extracted from PBMCs. The CDR3 totals 15 residues. J was trimmed by 1 base and V by 6 bases; bases with no gene match: 6. To make TCR beta libraries, researchers used iRepertoire HTBI primers and Arm-PCR of CDR3 regions. TCRdb redid the calling of the multiplex PCR reads with MiXCR, one entry per CDR3 protein. The table records 450,000 to 500,000 distinct CDR3 sequences, around 15% of them present only once. A further study also used this sample, focusing on T cells in Graves' hyperthyroidism and ophthalmopathy. In that study: The TCR CDR3 was amplified in a first-round RT-PCR using the HTBI primer set.

V is TRBV12-3 or TRBV12-4 and J is TRBJ1-1, with 9 bases that match TRBD1. This receptor was identified in a man aged 40-50 years with Graves disease. The source was peripheral blood mononuclear cells (PBMCs), collected at new diagnosis, from a patient treated with antithyroid drugs. CDR3 in DNA: TGTGCCAGCAGCAGACAGGGGGGACGGAACACTGAAGCTTTCTTT. It is translated as CASSRQGGRNTEAFF.